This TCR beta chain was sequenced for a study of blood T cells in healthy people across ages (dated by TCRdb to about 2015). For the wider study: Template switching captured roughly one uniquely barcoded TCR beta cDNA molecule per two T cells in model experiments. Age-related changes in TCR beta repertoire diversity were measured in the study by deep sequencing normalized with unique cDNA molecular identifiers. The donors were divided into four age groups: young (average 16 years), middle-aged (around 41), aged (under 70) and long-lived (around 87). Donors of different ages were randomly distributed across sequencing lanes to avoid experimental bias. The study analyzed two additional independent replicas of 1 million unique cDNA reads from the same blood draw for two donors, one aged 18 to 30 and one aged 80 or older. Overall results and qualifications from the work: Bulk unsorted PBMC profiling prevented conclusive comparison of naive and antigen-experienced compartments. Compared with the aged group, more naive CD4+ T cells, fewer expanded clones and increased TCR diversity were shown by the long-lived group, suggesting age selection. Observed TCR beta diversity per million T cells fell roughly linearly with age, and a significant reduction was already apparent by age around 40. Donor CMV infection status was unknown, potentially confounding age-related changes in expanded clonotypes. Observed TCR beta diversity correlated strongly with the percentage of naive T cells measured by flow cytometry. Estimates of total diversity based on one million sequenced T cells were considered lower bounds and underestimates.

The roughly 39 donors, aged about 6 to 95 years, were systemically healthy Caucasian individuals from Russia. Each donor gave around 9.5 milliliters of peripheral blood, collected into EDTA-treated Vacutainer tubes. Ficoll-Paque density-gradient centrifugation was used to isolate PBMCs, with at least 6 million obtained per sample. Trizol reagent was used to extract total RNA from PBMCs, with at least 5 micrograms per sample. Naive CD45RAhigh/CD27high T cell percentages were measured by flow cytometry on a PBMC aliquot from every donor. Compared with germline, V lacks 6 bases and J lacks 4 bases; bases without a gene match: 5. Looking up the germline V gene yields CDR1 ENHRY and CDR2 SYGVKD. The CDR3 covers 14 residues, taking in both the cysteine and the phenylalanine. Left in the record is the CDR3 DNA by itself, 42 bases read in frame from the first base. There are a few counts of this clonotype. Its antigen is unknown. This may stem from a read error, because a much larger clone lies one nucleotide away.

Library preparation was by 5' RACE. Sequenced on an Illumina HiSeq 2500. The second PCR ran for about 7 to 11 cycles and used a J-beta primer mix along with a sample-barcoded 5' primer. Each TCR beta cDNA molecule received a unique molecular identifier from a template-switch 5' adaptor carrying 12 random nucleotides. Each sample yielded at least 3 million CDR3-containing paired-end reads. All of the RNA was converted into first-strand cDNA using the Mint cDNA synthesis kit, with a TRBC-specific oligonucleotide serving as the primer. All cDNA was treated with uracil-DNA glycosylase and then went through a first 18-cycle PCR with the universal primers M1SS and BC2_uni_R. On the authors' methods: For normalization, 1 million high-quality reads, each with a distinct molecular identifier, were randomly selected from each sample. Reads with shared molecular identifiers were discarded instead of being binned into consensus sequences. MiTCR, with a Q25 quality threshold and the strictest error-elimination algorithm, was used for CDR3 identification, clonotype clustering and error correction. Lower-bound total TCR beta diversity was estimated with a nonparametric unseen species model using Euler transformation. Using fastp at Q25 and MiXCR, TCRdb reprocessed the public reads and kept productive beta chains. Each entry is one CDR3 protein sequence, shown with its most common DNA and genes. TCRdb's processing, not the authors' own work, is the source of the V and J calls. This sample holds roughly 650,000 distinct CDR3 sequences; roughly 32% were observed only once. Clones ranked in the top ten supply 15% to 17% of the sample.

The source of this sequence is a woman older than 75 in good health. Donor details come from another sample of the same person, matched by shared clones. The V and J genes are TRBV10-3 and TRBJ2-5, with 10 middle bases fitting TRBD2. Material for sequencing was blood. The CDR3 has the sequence CAIRFSGGGETQYF. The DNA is TGTGCCATCAGGTTCAGCGGGGGGGGAGAGACCCAGTACTTC.